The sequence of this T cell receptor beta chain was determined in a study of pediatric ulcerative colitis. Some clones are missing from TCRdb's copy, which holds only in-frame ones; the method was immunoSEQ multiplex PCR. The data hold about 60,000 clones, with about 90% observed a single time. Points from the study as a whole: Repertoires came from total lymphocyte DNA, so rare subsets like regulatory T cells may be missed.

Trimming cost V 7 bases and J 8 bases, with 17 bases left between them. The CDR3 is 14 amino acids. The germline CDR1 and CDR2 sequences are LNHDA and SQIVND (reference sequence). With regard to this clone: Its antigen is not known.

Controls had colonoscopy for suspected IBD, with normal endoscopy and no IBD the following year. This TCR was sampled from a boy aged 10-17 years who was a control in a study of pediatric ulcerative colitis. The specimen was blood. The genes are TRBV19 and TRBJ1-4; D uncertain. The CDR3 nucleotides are TGTGCCAGTAAAGGTGACCCCTTCGGGGAAAAACTGTTTTTT. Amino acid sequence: CASKGDPFGEKLFF.